The 25 T cell receptor beta chains in this list originate from one sample, sequenced in a study of CD8 T cells in ankylosing spondylitis. TCRdb reprocessed the 5' RACE reads via MiXCR and lists one record per CDR3 protein. The table has about 240,000 distinct CDR3 sequences, more than 20% seen once. Input material: blood, either unsorted or a sorted T cell fraction (not recorded which). The receptors were sampled from a male donor with ankylosing spondylitis or in good health (not recorded which).

This clonotype was found once. The CDR3 spells CSASNPQYF. The DNA of the CDR3 is TGCAGTGCTAGTAATCCCCAGTACTTC. V gene TRBV20-1 combines with J gene TRBJ2-5, with D unresolved. The CDR3 runs to 9 residues. The V end was cut by 3 bases, the J end by 9 bases, with 5 bases between. CDR1 is DFQATT, CDR2 SNEGSKA, per germline (reference sequence).

The chain is built from TRBV15 and TRBJ2-7, with D unresolved. Per the germline V gene, CDR1 is LNHNV and CDR2 is YYDKDF (reference sequence). The CDR3 covers 14 residues. With 1 base removed from V and 3 bases from J, the gap between germline ends came to 10 bases. The CDR3 DNA follows: TGTGCCACCAGCAGAGGGATGAAGGGCTACGAGCAGTACTTC. Amino acid sequence: CATSRGMKGYEQYF.

This clonotype has at least ten counts. This chain links TRBV5-1 with TRBJ2-7, with D tentatively TRBD1 or TRBD2 (5 bases each). The CDR3 contains 16 residues. The germline gives CDR1 SGHRS, CDR2 YFSETQ. V dropped 0 bases and J dropped 3 bases, with 16 bases sitting between them. CDR3 in amino acids: CASSLAAGTTLYEQYF. Written as DNA, the CDR3 is TGCGCCAGCAGCTTGGCAGCCGGGACCACCCTCTACGAGCAGTACTTC.

The V call is TRBV7-9, the J call TRBJ2-3; D is unresolved. V lost 7 bases and J lost 1, with 6 bases in between. The germline V gene encodes CDR1 SEHNR and CDR2 FQNEAQ (reference sequence). The CDR3 covers 12 residues. CDR3 nucleotides: TGTGCCAGCACCACAGGCACAGATACGCAGTATTTT. This gives the protein CASTTGTDTQYF.

This clonotype occurred many times. This sequence joins TRBV12-3 or TRBV12-4 and TRBJ2-5, with D maybe TRBD1 (6 bases). CDR3 length: 13 residues. V lost 5 bases to trimming and J lost 1 base, with 8 bases between them. The CDR3 nucleotides read TGTGCCAGCAGTAAGGACAGCCAAGAGACCCAGTACTTC. Its translation: CASSKDSQETQYF.

The rearrangement joins TRBV12-3 or TRBV12-4 to TRBJ2-2, with 7 bases that match TRBD2. The CDR3 is 16 amino acids. The V and J ends lost 1 base and 4 bases, in that order; junction bases with no gene match: 6. CDR3 sequence (DNA): TGTGCCAGCAGTTTAGATGGGGGGGGAGGCACCGGGGAGCTGTTTTTT. The encoded protein is CASSLDGGGGTGELFF.

This clonotype was counted many times. The genes are TRBV10-3 and TRBJ2-7; D not certain. Germline CDR1 reads ENHRY; CDR2 reads SYGVKD. The CDR3 runs to 10 residues. With 10 bases removed from V and 3 bases from J, the gap between germline ends came to 7 bases. The CDR3 loop is CASADYEQYF. The CDR3, as DNA: TGTGCCAGCGCCGACTACGAGCAGTACTTC.

The table lists this clonotype with a few counts. The chain couples TRBV20-1 to TRBJ2-5, with D perhaps TRBD1 or TRBD2 (6 bases each). The CDR3 is 14 amino acids. The germline V and J ends were trimmed by 3 bases and 5 bases, with 16 bases remaining between them. CDR1 and CDR2 from the germline V gene are DFQATT and SNEGSKA (reference sequence). In DNA form, the CDR3 reads TGCAGTGCTAGCGGGGTTAGAGGGGGGGAGACCCAGTACTTC. Encoded protein: CSASGVRGGETQYF.

The rearrangement links TRBV12-3 or TRBV12-4 to TRBJ2-1; D not certain. CDR3 length equals 16 residues. With 5 bases removed from V and 3 bases from J, the gap between germline ends came to 17 bases. The CDR3 nucleotides read TGTGCCAGCAGTCTCCGGGTTACCCTACGCTACAATGAGCAGTTCTTC. It codes for CASSLRVTLRYNEQFF.

This chain joins TRBV6-1 and TRBJ2-7, with TRBD2 identical over 8 bases. Trimming removed 4 bases from V and 7 bases from J; junction bases left unmatched: 3. Germline lookup yields CDR1 MNHNS and CDR2 SASEGT. This CDR3 is 12 amino acids long. DNA for the CDR3: TGTGCCAGCAGTGTAGCGGGGTATGAGCAGTACTTC. This encodes CASSVAGYEQYF.

The chain has TRBV4-2 and TRBJ2-5, with TRBD2 matching over 9 bases. In germline, CDR1 is LGHNA, CDR2 YNFKEQ. V was pared by 3 bases and J by 2 bases, with 4 bases of the junction left unmatched. The CDR3 length is 15 residues. The CDR3 nucleotides read TGTGCCAGCAGCCACCTAACTAGCGGGCAAGAGACCCAGTACTTC. Its translation: CASSHLTSGQETQYF.

With regard to this clonotype: Mismatch with germline at one junction end may stem from a read error. The gene calls are TRBV20-1 and TRBJ1-6; 7 bases are shared with TRBD1. The CDR3 consists of 16 residues. The germline V gene encodes CDR1 DFQATT and CDR2 SNEGSKA (reference sequence). The CDR3 here is CCAKKGAGSYNSPLHF. The CDR3 DNA reads TGCTGTGCTAAAAAGGGGGCTGGGTCCTATAATTCACCCCTCCACTTT.

This clonotype was picked up many times. CDR3 loop: CSVDYRRLNEQFF. In DNA, the CDR3 is TGCAGCGTAGACTACAGGCGTTTAAATGAGCAGTTCTTC. The chain employs TRBV29-1 and TRBJ2-1; D tentatively reads TRBD1 or TRBD2 (5 bases each). The germline V gene encodes CDR1 SQVTM and CDR2 ANQGSEA. This CDR3 has 13 residues. Trimming took off 6 bases at V and 7 bases at J, with 16 bases between the two ends.

This clonotype was picked up many times. The J gene is TRBJ2-3, the V gene TRBV10-2; 7 bases map to TRBD1. This CDR3 region has 16 residues. Trimming took 6 bases from V and 5 from J; bases not matched to a gene: 14. Germline CDR1 reads WSHSY; CDR2 reads SAAADI. The CDR3 region has the DNA TGCGCCAGCAGGGCACTGACAGGGTTTCAAGGAGATACGCAGTATTTT. Translating gives CASRALTGFQGDTQYF.

The chain employs TRBV7-8 and TRBJ1-1; D remains ambiguous. Germline assignment: CDR1 SGHVS and CDR2 FQNEAQ. V was pared by 1 base and J by 7 bases, with 10 bases between. The CDR3 consists of 13 residues. CDR3 in amino acids: CASSLGVSNEAFF. CDR3 coding DNA: TGTGCCAGCAGCTTAGGAGTCAGCAATGAAGCTTTCTTT.

This clonotype was seen at least ten times. The rearrangement joins TRBV7-8 to TRBJ1-2; maybe TRBD1 (6 bases). There are 14 residues in the CDR3. The V end was cut by 4 bases, the J end by 3 bases, with 12 bases between. The germline CDR1 and CDR2 sequences are SGHVS and FQNEAQ. This chain's CDR3 is CASSSIRQDYGYTF. For the CDR3, the DNA is TGTGCCAGCAGCTCGATCCGACAGGACTATGGCTACACCTTC.

The genes are TRBV20-1 and TRBJ1-1, with D perhaps TRBD1 (6 bases). In germline, CDR1 is DFQATT, CDR2 SNEGSKA (reference sequence). CDR3 length: 14 amino acids. Trimming stripped 6 bases from V and 1 base from J, with 15 bases between. In nucleotides, the CDR3 is TGCAGTGCCAACACAGGGTTCGCGAACACTGAAGCTTTCTTT. It translates to CSANTGFANTEAFF.

This clonotype was picked up many times. J is TRBJ1-2 and V is TRBV10-1; D remains unclear. The CDR3 is made up of 13 amino acids. Germline V lookup: CDR1 WNHNN, CDR2 SYGVQD (reference sequence). Deletions cut 2 bases from V and 4 bases from J, with 8 bases between. The CDR3 nucleotides read TGCGCCAGCAGTGAGAGTGGAGGCTATGGCTACACCTTC. This codes for CASSESGGYGYTF.

This clonotype was counted many times. The chain combines TRBV12-3 or TRBV12-4 with TRBJ2-2; 7 nucleotides align to TRBD1. The CDR3 spans 15 residues. J lost 6 bases, V lost 4 bases, and 8 bases had no gene match. CDR3 coding DNA: TGTGCCAGCAGTTCTTTAGGGACAGCAGCCGGGGAGCTGTTTTTT. It encodes CASSSLGTAAGELFF.

This chain links TRBV2 with TRBJ2-1; no firm D call. Trimming shortened V by 7 bases and J by 0 bases, and 13 bases separated the two germline ends. The length of the CDR3 is 15 residues. Germline-derived CDR1 and CDR2 are SNHLY and FYNNEI. The CDR3 DNA is TGTGCCAGCAACCCAGTCCTAAACTCCTACAATGAGCAGTTCTTC. Its protein product is CASNPVLNSYNEQFF.

This clonotype occurred a few times. The J gene is TRBJ1-2, the V gene TRBV29-1; D may be TRBD1 (5 bases). The ends were cut back, 4 bases at V and 8 bases at J, with 20 bases in the middle. CDR3 size: 14 residues. Germline CDR1 SQVTM, CDR2 ANQGSEA. The CDR3 sequence is CSVGVGRGGDGYTF. In DNA, the CDR3 is TGCAGCGTTGGTGTTGGAAGGGGAGGGGACGGCTACACCTTC.

The chain uses TRBV5-1 and TRBJ2-1; D not certain. CDR3 size: 14 residues. V dropped 2 bases and J dropped 1 base, with 7 bases sitting between them. CDR1 is SGHRS, CDR2 YFSETQ, per germline. CDR3: CASSFARSYNEQFF. The CDR3 DNA is TGCGCCAGCAGCTTTGCCAGATCCTACAATGAGCAGTTCTTC.

DNA for the CDR3: TGTGCCAGCAGCTTAAGGCGGCTAGCGGGGGAGACCCAGTACTTC. It codes for CASSLRRLAGETQYF. The chain recombines TRBV7-2 with TRBJ2-5, with 9 bases lining up with TRBD2. The junction had 6 bases not matched to a gene; V was cut back by 2 bases and J by 5 bases. The CDR3 has 15 residues. Germline CDR1 and CDR2: SGHTA and FQGNSA.

This chain joins TRBV29-1 and TRBJ1-3; unclear D gene. Trimming cost V 6 bases and J 2 bases, with 8 bases left between them. Per the germline V gene, CDR1 is SQVTM and CDR2 is ANQGSEA. The CDR3 covers 12 residues. The CDR3 spells CSVSDPGNTIYF. The CDR3 DNA reads TGCAGCGTCTCAGACCCTGGAAACACCATATATTTT.

The table lists this clonotype with a few counts. The J gene is TRBJ2-1, the V gene TRBV6-6, with 7 bases lining up with TRBD2. Germline V gene sequence: CDR1 MNHNY, CDR2 SVGAGI (reference sequence). The CDR3 sequence is 12 residues long. With 5 bases clipped from V and 6 bases from J, the junction kept 1 base outside the gene matches. The CDR3 protein is CASSGGGNEQFF. The CDR3 DNA reads TGTGCCAGCAGTGGGGGGGGCAATGAGCAGTTCTTC.